Sequencing of this T cell receptor beta chain was carried out in a study of neurological immune-mediated disorders. Unsorted libraries were prepared from 2 million PBMCs that had been stored at -80 C. The cDNA was generated by 5'RACE with 10-nucleotide random UMIs. The output of every sequencing run, over 170 million TCR-beta sequences, came from 15-18 subjects. One entry per CDR3 protein, called by TCRdb with MiXCR from the 5' RACE reads. The sample contains approximately 46,000 distinct CDR3 sequences, around 10% of which appear only once. Study results and caveats: Among expanded clones, no CDR3 amino acid sequences were shared across subjects, a pattern suggesting private repertoires in all groups.

This CDR3 comprises 14 residues. Per germline, CDR1 SGHVS and CDR2 FNYEAQ. The V end lost 1 base, the J end lost 10 bases, and 15 bases lay between the germline ends. This clonotype appeared many times. Its antigen is undetermined. The sample comprised PBMCs. The chain couples TRBV7-6 to TRBJ2-3; no clear D gene. This receptor was taken from an older man with HTLV-1-associated myelopathy (HAM/TSP). CDR3 sequence reads: CASSLGPHELAQYF. CDR3 nucleotide sequence: TGTGCCAGCAGCTTAGGGCCTCATGAGTTAGCGCAGTATTTT.